The 20 T cell receptor beta chains listed next were all sequenced from one sample in a study of cytomegalovirus exposure and HLA in healthy donors. Researchers ran the PCR with 60 Vbeta and 13 Jbeta primers. Profiled with immunoSEQ multiplex PCR; TCRdb holds only in-frame clones, not every one. Among about 120,000 clones listed, about 79% were seen once. The source material was PBMCs. These receptors were taken from a woman aged 50 to 60 in good health and CMV-seronegative.

The rearrangement joins TRBV14 to TRBJ2-7; TRBD1 aligns across 9 bases. The CDR3 is made up of 16 amino acids. Unmatched junction bases numbered 8, after V lost 2 bases and J lost 3 bases. Germline V gene lookup returns CDR1 SGHDN and CDR2 FVKESK. CDR3: CASSQSWGQGFYEQYF. CDR3 sequence (DNA): TGTGCCAGCAGCCAAAGTTGGGGACAGGGTTTCTACGAGCAGTACTTC.

This chain joins TRBV6-5 and TRBJ2-3, with 9 bases aligning to TRBD1. V lost 6 bases and J lost 4; bases outside the gene matches: 8. The germline V gene encodes CDR1 MNHEY and CDR2 SVGAGI. The CDR3 runs 15 residues. In DNA, the CDR3 is TGTGCCAGCAGCCTGACAGGGGGTCAGGCAGATACGCAGTATTTT. Translation: CASSLTGGQADTQYF.

This CDR3 reads CASSHTYEQETQYF. DNA of the CDR3: TGTGCCAGCAGCCATACCTATGAACAAGAGACCCAGTACTTC. V and J are TRBV9 and TRBJ2-5; the D is unclear. Trimming took off 4 bases at V and 2 bases at J, with 12 bases between the two ends. This CDR3 comprises 14 residues. From germline, CDR1 is SGDLS and CDR2 YYNGEE.

As DNA, the CDR3 is TGTGCCAGCAGAGGACAGGGGGCGCCGAACACTGAAGCTTTCTTT. Translated, it gives CASRGQGAPNTEAFF. The chain links TRBV28 to TRBJ1-1; 11 bases are shared with TRBD1. Trimming at V came to 6 bases and at J to 1 base, leaving 4 bases not matched to a gene. CDR3 length: 15 residues. CDR1 is MDHEN, CDR2 SYDVKM, per germline.

The chain uses TRBV27 and TRBJ2-5, with D perhaps TRBD2 (5 bases). Germline assignment: CDR1 MNHEY and CDR2 SMNVEV (reference sequence). This CDR3 is built from 11 residues. The germline V and J ends were trimmed by 8 bases and 4 bases, with 8 bases remaining between them. CDR3 region: CASGGGETQYF. The DNA for the CDR3 is TGTGCCAGCGGCGGAGGAGAGACCCAGTACTTC.

V and J are TRBV12-5 and TRBJ2-3; 7 bases agree with TRBD2. This CDR3 region has 15 residues. The germline V gene has CDR1 LGHNT and CDR2 FRNRAP. The ends lost 0 bases at V and 3 bases at J; junction bases unmatched: 3. The CDR3 reads CASGLVQRETDTQYF. CDR3 coding DNA: TGTGCTAGTGGTTTGGTACAGCGGGAAACAGATACGCAGTATTTT.

The chain joins TRBV9 to TRBJ2-2; D not resolved. The CDR3 runs 12 residues. In germline, CDR1 is SGDLS, CDR2 YYNGEE. Trimming removed 5 bases at V and 4 bases at J, with 6 bases between. This chain's CDR3 is CASRGLTGELFF. The CDR3 DNA is TGTGCCAGCAGGGGCCTCACCGGGGAGCTGTTTTTT.

CDR3 residues: CASSLGPDTQYF. In DNA, the CDR3 is TGTGCCAGCAGCTTAGGGCCAGATACGCAGTATTTT. V and J are TRBV7-2 and TRBJ2-3, with unresolved D. Trimming left V 1 base short and J 4 bases short, with 3 bases between. Germline CDR1 is SGHTA and CDR2 is FQGNSA. The CDR3 has 12 amino acids.

The J gene is TRBJ1-5, the V gene TRBV28; weak D call: TRBD1 (5 bases). This CDR3 contains 14 residues. Germline lookup yields CDR1 MDHEN and CDR2 SYDVKM. Trimming shortened V by 7 bases and J by 6 bases, and 16 bases separated the two germline ends. CDR3 DNA sequence: TGTGCCAGCACCCGGGGGGGAGAGGGTCAGCCCCAGCATTTT. Protein sequence: CASTRGGEGQPQHF.

V is TRBV7-2 and J is TRBJ1-1; D remains unclear. This CDR3 comprises 11 residues. V dropped 5 bases and J dropped 3 bases, with 4 bases sitting between them. Germline V CDR1 and CDR2: SGHTA, FQGNSA. The CDR3 DNA is TGTGCCAGCAGCACTTACACTGAAGCTTTCTTT. Protein sequence: CASSTYTEAFF.

This clone occurred once. This rearrangement joins TRBV4-1 to TRBJ2-1; 10 bases line up with TRBD2. V was pared by 2 bases and J by 8 bases, with 6 bases of the junction left unmatched. This CDR3 is built from 15 residues. Germline lookup yields CDR1 MGHRA and CDR2 YSYEKL. The CDR3 DNA is TGCGCCAGCAGCCAAATGGCTAGCGGGAGATATGAGCAGTTCTTC. Encoded protein: CASSQMASGRYEQFF.

This chain uses TRBV18 with TRBJ2-7, with 8 bases matching TRBD2. The V gene's germline CDR1 is KGHSH and CDR2 LQKENI. Unmatched junction bases numbered 4, after V lost 3 bases and J lost 3 bases. CDR3 size: 14 residues. CDR3 residues: CASSPGGASYEQYF. Here the CDR3 DNA reads TGTGCCAGCTCACCCGGGGGGGCAAGCTACGAGCAGTACTTC.

The chain is built from TRBV27 and TRBJ2-1; TRBD2 matches at 8 bases. The CDR3 has 16 residues. Germline V lookup: CDR1 MNHEY, CDR2 SMNVEV (reference sequence). The ends lost 6 bases at V and 2 bases at J; junction bases unmatched: 9. This chain's CDR3 is CASSLIAGPPYNEQFF. As DNA, the CDR3 is TGTGCCAGCAGCCTAATAGCGGGACCCCCCTACAATGAGCAGTTCTTC.

This rearrangement joins TRBV9 to TRBJ1-6; the D is unclear. From germline, CDR1 is SGDLS and CDR2 YYNGEE. The germline V and J ends were trimmed by 3 bases and 10 bases, with 17 bases remaining between them. This CDR3 comprises 15 residues. CDR3 coding DNA: TGTGCCAGCAGCGGCATTCCCGAGGGTAACTCACCCCTCCACTTT. It translates to CASSGIPEGNSPLHF.

V is TRBV4-3 and J is TRBJ1-4; 10 nucleotides agree with TRBD1. The CDR3 has 16 amino acids. Germline V gene sequence: CDR1 LGHNA, CDR2 YSLEER. Trimming at V came to 3 bases and at J to 7 bases, leaving 8 bases not matched to a gene. CDR3 amino acids: CASSHGTGTGAEKLFF. As DNA, the CDR3 is TGCGCCAGCAGCCACGGGACCGGGACAGGGGCTGAAAAACTGTTTTTT.

CDR3: CAISQGGGETQYF. CDR3 DNA sequence: TGTGCCATCAGCCAAGGGGGGGGAGAGACCCAGTACTTC. V is TRBV10-3 and J is TRBJ2-5, with D perhaps matching TRBD2 (7 bases). The CDR3 spans 13 residues. Germline V gene sequence: CDR1 ENHRY, CDR2 SYGVKD. V was shortened by 6 bases and J by 4 bases, with 12 bases between the two germline ends.

V and J are TRBV28 and TRBJ1-2, with 9 bases fitting TRBD1. Germline CDR1 is MDHEN and CDR2 is SYDVKM. Trimming at V came to 6 bases and at J to 7 bases, leaving 6 bases not matched to a gene. The CDR3 runs to 13 residues. CDR3 region: CASSPRTGVGYTF. CDR3 DNA sequence: TGTGCCAGCAGCCCTCGGACAGGGGTTGGCTACACCTTC.

V gene TRBV15 combines with J gene TRBJ2-5; tentative D call: TRBD2 (5 bases). Germline V CDR1 and CDR2: LNHNV, YYDKDF (reference sequence). The CDR3 consists of 17 residues. Trimming stripped 0 bases from V and 0 bases from J, with 14 bases between. The chain's CDR3 is CATSRDTGLSYQETQYF. CDR3 nucleotide sequence: TGTGCCACCAGCAGAGACACTGGACTCTCGTACCAAGAGACCCAGTACTTC.

The chain recombines TRBV27 with TRBJ2-7; D might be TRBD1 (6 bases). The CDR3 is 14 residues long. Trimming removed 6 bases from V and 5 bases from J, with 17 bases in between. Germline V CDR1 and CDR2: MNHEY, SMNVEV (reference sequence). The CDR3 loop reads CASRPAGAIDEQYF. The CDR3 DNA sequence: TGTGCCAGCAGACCTGCAGGGGCGATTGACGAGCAGTACTTC.

CDR3 residues: CASSAYASARLEVLTF. DNA for the CDR3: TGTGCCAGCAGTGCCTACGCTAGCGCGAGGTTAGAGGTCCTGACTTTC. The chain has TRBV27 and TRBJ2-6; possible D gene TRBD2, 6 bases. Germline V gene sequence: CDR1 MNHEY, CDR2 SMNVEV (reference sequence). Trimming pared 5 bases from V and 13 bases from J, leaving 24 bases between. The CDR3 runs to 16 residues.